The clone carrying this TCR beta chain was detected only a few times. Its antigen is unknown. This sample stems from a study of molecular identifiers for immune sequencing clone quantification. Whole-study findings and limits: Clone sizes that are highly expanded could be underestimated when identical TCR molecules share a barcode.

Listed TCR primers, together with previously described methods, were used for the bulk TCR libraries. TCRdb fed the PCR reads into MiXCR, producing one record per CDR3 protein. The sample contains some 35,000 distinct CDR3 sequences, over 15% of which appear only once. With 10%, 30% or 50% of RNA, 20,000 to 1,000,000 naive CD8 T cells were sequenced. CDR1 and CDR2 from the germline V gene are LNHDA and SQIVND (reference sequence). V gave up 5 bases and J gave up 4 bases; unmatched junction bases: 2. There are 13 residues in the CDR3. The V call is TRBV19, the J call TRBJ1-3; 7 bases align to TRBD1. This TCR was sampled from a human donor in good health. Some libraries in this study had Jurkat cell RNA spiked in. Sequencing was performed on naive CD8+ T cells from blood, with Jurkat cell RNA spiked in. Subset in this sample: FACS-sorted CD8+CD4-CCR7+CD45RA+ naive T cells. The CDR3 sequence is CASSWDSGNTIYF. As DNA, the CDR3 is TGTGCCAGTAGTTGGGACAGCGGAAACACCATATATTTT.